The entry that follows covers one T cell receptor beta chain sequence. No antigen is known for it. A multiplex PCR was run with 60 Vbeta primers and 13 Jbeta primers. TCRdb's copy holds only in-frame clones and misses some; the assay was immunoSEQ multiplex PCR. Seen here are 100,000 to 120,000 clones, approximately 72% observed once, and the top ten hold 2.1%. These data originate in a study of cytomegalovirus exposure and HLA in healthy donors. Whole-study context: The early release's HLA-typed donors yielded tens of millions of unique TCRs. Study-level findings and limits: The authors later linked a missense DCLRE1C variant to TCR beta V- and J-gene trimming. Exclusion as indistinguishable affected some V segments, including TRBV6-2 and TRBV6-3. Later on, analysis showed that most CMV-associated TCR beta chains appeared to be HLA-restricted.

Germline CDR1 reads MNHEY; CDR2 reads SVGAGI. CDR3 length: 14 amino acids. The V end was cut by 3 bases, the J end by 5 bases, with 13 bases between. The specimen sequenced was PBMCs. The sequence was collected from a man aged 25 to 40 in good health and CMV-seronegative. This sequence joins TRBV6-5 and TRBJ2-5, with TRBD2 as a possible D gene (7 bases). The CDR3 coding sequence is TGTGCCAGCAGTTATACGGGGGGCAGTGAGACCCAGTACTTC. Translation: CASSYTGGSETQYF.